This is a list of T cell receptor beta chains from one sample in a study of post-analysis software for immune sequencing data. Using its own MiXCR run on the PCR reads, TCRdb lists one record per CDR3 protein. In the table there are about half a million distinct CDR3 sequences, around 34% of which are singletons. Sequencing input: blood. All receptors come from a girl aged 2-17 years with multiple sclerosis. CDR3s include the opening cysteine and the closing phenylalanine or tryptophan. The order of the fields is D gene, CDR3 length, V gene, clone size, J gene, CDR3 protein, CDR3 DNA. D genes are given only for firm matches. A clone size is listed for some rows: how often the clone was seen (once, few, many), or a class if it is expanded.

D: -; length: 14; V: TRBV20-1; size: -; J: TRBJ2-5; CDR3: CSANLAHSQETQYF; DNA: TGCAGTGCTAATTTGGCTCATAGCCAAGAGACCCAGTACTTC
D: TRBD1; length: 12; V: TRBV5-1; size: many; J: TRBJ2-1; CDR3: CASSLGQGWQFF; DNA: TGCGCCAGCAGCTTGGGACAGGGGTGGCAGTTCTTC
D: TRBD2; length: 15; V: TRBV12-3/TRBV12-4; size: -; J: TRBJ2-1; CDR3: CASMDDRGGDDEQFF; DNA: TGTGCCAGCATGGATGATCGGGGGGGCGACGATGAGCAGTTCTTC
D: -; length: 15; V: TRBV7-2; size: few; J: TRBJ1-2; CDR3: CASSFQGTYLYGYTF; DNA: TGTGCCAGCAGCTTTCAGGGGACCTACCTTTATGGCTACACCTTC
D: -; length: 15; V: TRBV4-2; size: -; J: TRBJ1-2; CDR3: CASSQGQGVSYGYTF; DNA: TGTGCCAGCAGCCAGGGTCAAGGAGTGTCCTATGGCTACACCTTC
D: -; length: 18; V: TRBV5-6; size: -; J: TRBJ1-3; CDR3: CASSRQSVGRSSGNTIYF; DNA: TGTGCCAGCAGCCGCCAATCTGTGGGGAGGAGCTCTGGAAACACCATATATTTT
D: -; length: 15; V: TRBV5-1; size: few; J: TRBJ1-1; CDR3: CASSQDSPMNTEAFF; DNA: TGCGCCAGCAGCCAGGACAGCCCCATGAACACTGAAGCTTTCTTT
D: TRBD2; length: 18; V: TRBV29-1; size: -; J: TRBJ2-3; CDR3: CSAAPGTSALSSTDTQYF; DNA: TGCAGCGCCGCCCCCGGGACTAGCGCCCTATCTAGCACAGATACGCAGTATTTT
D: -; length: 15; V: TRBV29-1; size: -; J: TRBJ2-3; CDR3: CSVTGTTDGTDTQYF; DNA: TGCAGCGTCACCGGAACGACAGACGGCACAGATACGCAGTATTTT
D: -; length: 15; V: TRBV9; size: many; J: TRBJ1-6; CDR3: CASSSLDTNRTPLHF; DNA: TGTGCCAGCAGCTCACTCGACACAAACCGGACACCCCTCCACTTT
D: -; length: 14; V: TRBV20-1; size: -; J: TRBJ2-7; CDR3: CSARDLKSSYEQYF; DNA: TGCAGTGCCCGCGACCTCAAGAGCTCCTACGAGCAGTACTTC
D: -; length: 12; V: TRBV10-3; size: -; J: TRBJ2-5; CDR3: CAISEMGETQYF; DNA: TGTGCCATCAGTGAGATGGGAGAGACCCAGTACTTC
D: -; length: 14; V: TRBV7-3; size: -; J: TRBJ2-2; CDR3: CASSSTGHTGELFF; DNA: TGTGCCAGCAGCTCCACAGGGCACACCGGGGAGCTGTTTTTT
D: -; length: 15; V: TRBV20-1; size: -; J: TRBJ2-6; CDR3: CSARVQGSGANVLTF; DNA: TGCAGTGCTAGGGTCCAGGGCTCTGGGGCCAACGTCCTGACTTTC
D: -; length: 15; V: TRBV6-5; size: -; J: TRBJ1-2; CDR3: CASSPSGGYQYGYTF; DNA: TGTGCCAGCAGCCCATCCGGAGGTTACCAGTATGGCTACACCTTC
D: TRBD1; length: 14; V: TRBV5-1; size: few; J: TRBJ1-2; CDR3: CASKSGGGGRGYTF; DNA: TGCGCCAGCAAGTCAGGGGGCGGAGGAAGAGGCTACACCTTC
D: -; length: 16; V: TRBV6-1; size: -; J: TRBJ1-2; CDR3: CASSEILASLYDGYTF; DNA: TGTGCCAGCAGTGAGATCCTTGCAAGTCTATACGATGGCTACACCTTC
D: -; length: 14; V: TRBV6-1; size: few; J: TRBJ2-3; CDR3: CASSEARREVTQYF; DNA: TGTGCCAGCAGTGAAGCCCGGAGGGAGGTTACGCAGTATTTT
D: TRBD2; length: 14; V: TRBV6-5; size: -; J: TRBJ2-1; CDR3: CASSFLGGGDEQFF; DNA: TGTGCCAGCAGTTTTCTCGGCGGGGGAGACGAGCAGTTCTTC
D: -; length: 13; V: TRBV20-1; size: -; J: TRBJ2-5; CDR3: CSASHRVKETQYF; DNA: TGCAGTGCTAGCCACAGGGTTAAAGAGACCCAGTACTTC
D: TRBD1; length: 13; V: TRBV29-1; size: -; J: TRBJ2-7; CDR3: CSVVETGSYEQYF; DNA: TGCAGCGTCGTTGAGACAGGGTCCTACGAGCAGTACTTC
D: -; length: 15; V: TRBV28; size: -; J: TRBJ2-3; CDR3: CASSLWLRSTDTQYF; DNA: TGTGCCAGCAGTTTGTGGCTCCGGAGCACAGATACGCAGTATTTT
D: -; length: 15; V: TRBV5-1; size: few; J: TRBJ2-1; CDR3: CASSYQGRDTNEQFF; DNA: TGCGCCAGCAGCTATCAAGGCAGGGATACAAATGAGCAGTTCTTC
D: TRBD1; length: 13; V: TRBV29-1; size: few; J: TRBJ1-2; CDR3: CSVDPTGPYGYTF; DNA: TGCAGCGTTGACCCGACAGGGCCCTATGGCTACACCTTC
D: -; length: 13; V: TRBV20-1; size: -; J: TRBJ2-3; CDR3: CSAITEFTDTQYF; DNA: TGCAGTGCTATAACCGAGTTCACAGATACGCAGTATTTT
D: -; length: 14; V: TRBV18; size: -; J: TRBJ2-1; CDR3: CASSPGGGSDEQFF; DNA: TGTGCCAGCTCACCAGGGGGCGGGAGCGATGAGCAGTTCTTC
D: -; length: 13; V: TRBV5-1; size: -; J: TRBJ1-1; CDR3: CASGEQGATEAFF; DNA: TGCGCCAGCGGGGAACAGGGAGCGACTGAAGCTTTCTTT
D: -; length: 15; V: TRBV7-3; size: few; J: TRBJ2-4; CDR3: CASSYSGIMMNIQYF; DNA: TGTGCCAGCAGTTACTCGGGAATAATGATGAACATTCAGTACTTC
D: -; length: 13; V: TRBV15; size: -; J: TRBJ2-3; CDR3: CATSLGSTDTQYF; DNA: TGTGCCACCAGCCTGGGTAGCACAGATACGCAGTATTTT
D: -; length: 15; V: TRBV6-6; size: many; J: TRBJ2-1; CDR3: CASSYFTGTDNEQFF; DNA: TGTGCCAGCAGTTACTTTACAGGAACAGACAATGAGCAGTTCTTC
D: -; length: 13; V: TRBV2; size: few; J: TRBJ2-3; CDR3: CASSPRNVDTQYF; DNA: TGTGCCAGCAGCCCCCGGAACGTGGATACGCAGTATTTT
D: TRBD1; length: 16; V: TRBV6-4; size: -; J: TRBJ1-1; CDR3: CASSETIWDRGRGAFF; DNA: TGTGCCAGCAGTGAGACGATTTGGGACAGGGGGCGCGGAGCTTTCTTT
D: TRBD1; length: 17; V: TRBV12-3/TRBV12-4; size: -; J: TRBJ2-2; CDR3: CASSPPTGDANTGELFF; DNA: TGTGCCAGCAGTCCGCCGACAGGGGACGCGAACACCGGGGAGCTGTTTTTT
D: -; length: 14; V: TRBV7-9; size: few; J: TRBJ1-5; CDR3: CASSYRDGNQPQHF; DNA: TGTGCCAGCAGCTACCGGGACGGCAATCAGCCCCAGCATTTT
D: -; length: 13; V: TRBV10-3; size: many; J: TRBJ2-7; CDR3: CAITSARGGEQYF; DNA: TGTGCCATCACTTCGGCGAGGGGAGGTGAGCAGTACTTC
D: -; length: 15; V: TRBV20-1; size: -; J: TRBJ2-7; CDR3: CSGRDGRTSSYEQYF; DNA: TGCAGTGGCCGGGACGGAAGAACCAGCTCCTACGAGCAGTACTTC
D: TRBD1; length: 16; V: TRBV20-1; size: few; J: TRBJ2-7; CDR3: CSAERPQGNTGNEQYF; DNA: TGCAGTGCTGAAAGACCACAGGGGAATACGGGAAACGAGCAGTACTTC
D: -; length: 12; V: TRBV20-1; size: -; J: TRBJ1-2; CDR3: CSARDPEKGYTF; DNA: TGCAGTGCTAGAGATCCTGAGAAGGGCTACACCTTC
D: TRBD1; length: 17; V: TRBV28; size: -; J: TRBJ1-4; CDR3: CASSLRDRLIFGEKLFF; DNA: TGTGCCAGCAGCCTACGGGACAGGCTAATTTTTGGGGAAAAACTGTTTTTT
D: TRBD2; length: 15; V: TRBV5-1; size: many; J: TRBJ2-3; CDR3: CASSLGLAGADTQYF; DNA: TGTGCCAGCAGCTTAGGACTAGCGGGGGCAGATACGCAGTATTTT
D: -; length: 15; V: TRBV27; size: few; J: TRBJ1-2; CDR3: CASSPTKGGGYGYTF; DNA: TGTGCCAGCAGTCCAACCAAGGGGGGAGGTTATGGCTACACCTTC
D: -; length: 15; V: TRBV6-6; size: -; J: TRBJ2-1; CDR3: CASSYSVDFYNEQFF; DNA: TGTGCCAGCAGTTACTCGGTGGATTTCTACAATGAGCAGTTCTTC
D: TRBD1; length: 15; V: TRBV29-1; size: many; J: TRBJ1-1; CDR3: CSVQGPTGPNTEAFF; DNA: TGCAGCGTGCAGGGTCCGACAGGGCCGAACACTGAAGCTTTCTTT
D: TRBD2; length: 16; V: TRBV29-1; size: -; J: TRBJ2-3; CDR3: CSVGQTSGGPTDTQYF; DNA: TGCAGCGTTGGGCAAACTAGCGGGGGTCCCACAGATACGCAGTATTTT
D: -; length: 16; V: TRBV5-1; size: -; J: TRBJ2-3; CDR3: CASSLLLPTGTDTQYF; DNA: TGCGCCAGCAGCTTGTTACTACCGACAGGCACAGATACGCAGTATTTT
D: TRBD2; length: 16; V: TRBV4-1; size: -; J: TRBJ2-1; CDR3: CASSQRGLAGLSEQFF; DNA: TGCGCCAGCAGCCAGCGGGGACTAGCGGGGCTCAGTGAGCAGTTCTTC
D: -; length: 14; V: TRBV13; size: few; J: TRBJ2-5; CDR3: CASSSPGQEETQYF; DNA: TGTGCCAGCAGCTCCCCAGGACAAGAAGAGACCCAGTACTTC
D: -; length: 13; V: TRBV20-1; size: few; J: TRBJ1-2; CDR3: CSARDKQLYGYTF; DNA: TGCAGTGCTAGAGATAAACAGCTTTATGGCTACACCTTC
D: TRBD1; length: 14; V: TRBV5-1; size: many; J: TRBJ2-6; CDR3: CASSLGQGANVLTF; DNA: TGCGCCAGCAGTCTGGGACAGGGGGCCAACGTCCTGACTTTC
D: -; length: 14; V: TRBV5-6; size: few; J: TRBJ2-4; CDR3: CASSLTEAKNIQYF; DNA: TGTGCCAGCAGCTTGACGGAAGCCAAAAACATTCAGTACTTC
D: TRBD2; length: 18; V: TRBV7-2; size: -; J: TRBJ2-5; CDR3: CASSLVRVAGANQETQYF; DNA: TGTGCCAGCAGCTTAGTGAGGGTAGCGGGGGCTAATCAAGAGACCCAGTACTTC
D: -; length: 15; V: TRBV18; size: few; J: TRBJ2-7; CDR3: CASSPPGTEDYEQYF; DNA: TGTGCCAGCTCCCCTCCCGGGACGGAAGACTACGAGCAGTACTTC
D: -; length: 18; V: TRBV4-1; size: -; J: TRBJ2-3; CDR3: CASSQSRQEGHGPDTQYF; DNA: TGCGCCAGCAGCCAAAGCCGCCAGGAGGGACATGGCCCAGATACGCAGTATTTT
D: TRBD1; length: 14; V: TRBV6-6; size: few; J: TRBJ2-1; CDR3: CASRGDRGNNEQFF; DNA: TGTGCCAGCAGAGGGGACAGGGGTAACAATGAGCAGTTCTTC